This T cell receptor beta chain was sequenced in a study of neurological immune-mediated disorders. Study-level findings and limits: No CDR3 amino acid sequences were shared by expanded clones across subjects, suggesting private repertoires in all groups.

Details on this clonotype: The antigen is undetermined.

Unsorted libraries were prepared from 2 million PBMCs held at -80 C. Trimming removed 2 bases from V and 5 bases from J, with 10 bases in between. The CDR3 has 15 amino acids. CDR1 and CDR2 (germline): LNHNV, YYDKDF (reference sequence). The authors produced cDNA by 5'RACE using 10-nucleotide random UMIs. Sequencing runs each generated in excess of 200 million TCR-beta sequences derived from 15-18 subjects. TCRdb reanalysed the 5' RACE reads using MiXCR and keeps one entry per CDR3 protein. The top ten hold under 7.5% of the sample, which has 50,000 to 70,000 distinct CDR3 sequences, 4.5% seen once. V gene TRBV15 combines with J gene TRBJ1-6; a possible D gene is TRBD1 (5 bases). This receptor was identified in a man aged 25 to 40 with multiple sclerosis. The sample was PBMCs. The CDR3 sequence is CATSRFRGNNSPLHF. The CDR3 DNA sequence: TGTGCCACCAGCAGATTCCGGGGGAATAATTCACCCCTCCACTTT. Drawing the rest from reference TRBV15 and TRBJ1-6, the complete variable domain is DAMVIQNPRYQVTQFGKPVTLSCSQTLNHNVMYWYQQKSSQAPKLLFHYYDKDFNNEADTPDNFQSRRPNTSFCFLDIRSPGLGDTAMYLCATSRFRGNNSPLHFGNGTRLTVT.